The rows below give T cell receptor beta chains drawn from one sample of a study of blood T cell repertoires in COVID-19. TCRdb's table, derived via immunoSEQ multiplex PCR, lists solely in-frame clones and lacks some. The data contain around 380,000 clones, roughly 77% of them singletons. The sequencing input was peripheral blood. The receptors stem from a human donor with acute or convalescent COVID-19. The donor label of this sample is uncertain. Both conserved end residues are part of each CDR3. A D gene is named only where the DNA matches it firmly. Some rows have no size entry. The others give once, few or many, or a class for an expanded clone.

D	length	V	J	size	CDR3	DNA
TRBD1	14	TRBV5-6	TRBJ2-4	NA	CASSLTGAKNIQYF	TGTGCCAGCAGCCTGACAGGGGCCAAAAACATTCAGTACTTC
NA	15	TRBV6-5	TRBJ2-7	NA	CASRVRAADSYEQYF	TGTGCCAGCAGGGTGCGAGCCGCGGATTCCTACGAGCAGTACTTC
NA	14	TRBV7-6	TRBJ1-1	NA	CASSLGEVVSEAFF	TGTGCCAGCAGCTTAGGAGAGGTCGTCTCTGAAGCTTTCTTT
NA	13	TRBV10-3	TRBJ1-1	once	CAISGRADTEAFF	TGTGCCATCAGTGGACGCGCGGACACTGAAGCTTTCTTT
NA	16	TRBV21-1	TRBJ2-2	NA	CASSTDSKLNTGELFF	TGTGCCAGCAGCACGGACAGTAAGTTAAACACCGGGGAGCTGTTTTTT
TRBD1	13	TRBV25-1	TRBJ1-2	few	CASSDLDRGGYTF	TGTGCCAGCAGTGATTTAGACAGGGGTGGCTACACCTTC
TRBD2	15	TRBV13	TRBJ2-5	NA	CASSFREGLGETQYF	TGTGCCAGCAGCTTCCGGGAGGGCCTAGGAGAGACCCAGTACTTC
TRBD1	15	TRBV24-1	TRBJ2-5	NA	CATSDLGRGQETQYF	TGTGCCACCAGTGATTTGGGACGGGGACAGGAGACCCAGTACTTC
NA	15	TRBV10-1	TRBJ2-7	NA	CASSAPRRAYYEQYF	TGCGCCAGCAGTGCCCCGCGCAGGGCGTATTACGAGCAGTACTTC
NA	13	TRBV11-2	TRBJ1-4	NA	CASSGGLNEKLFF	TGTGCCAGCAGCGGGGGCCTTAATGAAAAACTGTTTTTT
NA	13	TRBV6-1	TRBJ2-7	NA	CASSERMAYEQYF	TGTGCCAGCAGTGAGCGTATGGCCTACGAGCAGTACTTC
NA	13	TRBV29-1	TRBJ1-2	few	CSGSGPGGYGYTF	TGCAGCGGCTCCGGTCCAGGTGGCTATGGCTACACCTTC
TRBD1	15	TRBV5-6	TRBJ1-1	NA	CASSYGQGRNTEAFF	TGTGCCAGCAGCTACGGACAGGGACGGAACACTGAAGCTTTCTTT
TRBD1	15	TRBV5-1	TRBJ2-7	NA	CASSRVARGPLEQYF	TGCGCCAGCAGCCGAGTAGCCAGGGGGCCCCTCGAGCAGTACTTC
NA	14	TRBV28	TRBJ1-1	few	CASSFQGSDTEAFF	TGTGCCAGCAGTTTTCAGGGATCCGACACTGAAGCTTTCTTT
NA	14	TRBV28	TRBJ1-2	NA	CASRAGSGHRGYTF	TGTGCCAGCAGAGCCGGTAGCGGTCACAGGGGCTACACCTTC
NA	14	TRBV5-6	TRBJ1-6	NA	CASSLVGQISPLHF	TGTGCCAGCAGCTTGGTTGGACAGATATCACCCCTCCACTTT
TRBD1	14	TRBV6-5	TRBJ1-5	NA	CASSLRQGNQPQHF	TGTGCCAGCAGTCTGCGACAGGGTAATCAGCCCCAGCATTTT
TRBD2	13	TRBV30	TRBJ2-1	few	CAWRASGGNEQFF	TGTGCCTGGAGGGCTAGCGGGGGGAATGAGCAGTTCTTC
NA	15	TRBV18	TRBJ1-1	NA	CASSPTTGGRTEAFF	TGTGCCAGCTCACCAACGACCGGGGGGCGGACTGAAGCTTTCTTT
TRBD1	15	TRBV5-5	TRBJ1-2	once	CASSSLTGLAYGYTF	TGTGCCAGCAGCTCGCTGACAGGGTTAGCCTATGGCTACACCTTC
NA	13	TRBV19	TRBJ1-6	NA	CASSEQGSSPLHF	TGTGCCAGTAGTGAGCAGGGCAGTTCACCCCTCCACTTT
NA	15	TRBV12-5	TRBJ1-2	once	CASGPGDRTSYGYTF	TGTGCTAGTGGTCCGGGGGACCGTACCTCCTATGGCTACACCTTC
TRBD2	16	TRBV19	TRBJ2-1	NA	CASSMSASGGGDEQFF	TGTGCCAGTAGTATGTCCGCGAGCGGGGGGGGAGATGAGCAGTTCTTC
TRBD1	15	TRBV7-2	TRBJ1-6	once	CASSADRGYSSPLHF	TGTGCCAGCAGCGCAGACAGGGGATACTCTTCACCCCTCCACTTT
TRBD1	21	TRBV18	TRBJ1-1	NA	CASSPLGTGGRWKNFNTEAFF	TGTGCCAGCTCACCACTCGGGACAGGGGGCAGGTGGAAAAACTTTAACACTGAAGCTTTCTTT
TRBD1	15	TRBV6-5	TRBJ1-1	NA	CASSQRDRLNTEAFF	TGTGCCAGCAGCCAGAGGGACAGATTAAACACTGAAGCTTTCTTT
NA	15	TRBV21-1	TRBJ1-1	once	CAIPVGECPNTEAFF	TGTGCCATACCGGTTGGGGAGTGCCCGAACACTGAAGCTTTCTTT
TRBD1	14	TRBV7-9	TRBJ1-2	NA	CASSLGQGAEGYTF	TGTGCCAGCAGCTTAGGGCAGGGGGCTGAAGGCTACACCTTC
NA	15	TRBV2	TRBJ1-2	NA	CASSDRPGAGVGYTF	TGTGCCAGCAGTGATAGGCCCGGGGCAGGGGTAGGCTACACCTTC
NA	11	TRBV10-2	TRBJ2-7	once	CATRNDDKQYF	TGCGCCACTAGGAACGACGATAAGCAGTACTTC
NA	12	TRBV6-6	TRBJ1-1	NA	CASSKTRGEAFF	TGTGCCAGCAGTAAGACAAGGGGTGAAGCTTTCTTT
TRBD1	19	TRBV4-1	TRBJ2-6	NA	CASSQQTGIFFSGANVLTF	TGCGCCAGCAGCCAACAGACAGGGATTTTCTTCTCTGGGGCCAACGTCCTGACTTTC
TRBD1	13	TRBV29-1	TRBJ1-2	few	CSVYRTGYYGYTF	TGCAGCGTTTATAGGACAGGTTACTATGGCTACACCTTC
NA	12	TRBV27	TRBJ2-7	NA	CASRRGFYEQYF	TGTGCCAGCAGGAGGGGGTTCTACGAGCAGTACTTC
NA	15	TRBV18	TRBJ1-2	NA	CASSLGPDPNYGYTF	TGTGCCAGCTCCCTAGGCCCCGACCCCAACTATGGCTACACCTTC
TRBD1	14	TRBV6-5	TRBJ1-6	NA	CASRADRGSSPLHF	TGTGCCAGCAGAGCGGACAGGGGTAGCTCACCCCTCCACTTT
TRBD2	16	TRBV7-2	TRBJ2-1	NA	CASSLKNGVAGYEQFF	TGTGCCAGCAGCTTGAAGAATGGGGTAGCGGGATATGAGCAGTTCTTC
TRBD2	18	TRBV7-9	TRBJ2-1	NA	CASSLGTSGIPRYNEQFF	TGTGCCAGCAGCTTGGGTACTAGCGGGATACCGCGTTACAATGAGCAGTTCTTC
NA	16	TRBV28	TRBJ1-6	few	CASSFSTNREDSPLHF	TGTGCCAGCAGTTTCTCCACTAACAGGGAAGATTCACCCCTCCACTTT
TRBD2	17	TRBV5-1	TRBJ2-3	NA	CASSLRLAGGRTDTQYF	TGCGCCAGCAGCTTGCGGCTAGCGGGAGGCCGGACAGATACGCAGTATTTT
TRBD1	12	TRBV28	TRBJ1-2	NA	CAIGQGNYGYTF	TGTGCCATCGGACAGGGAAACTATGGCTACACCTTC
NA	14	TRBV2	TRBJ2-3	NA	CASRGDSVADTQYF	TGTGCCAGCAGGGGGGACTCTGTCGCAGATACGCAGTATTTT
NA	13	TRBV2	TRBJ1-2	NA	CASSAEGHYGYTF	TGTGCCAGCAGTGCGGAGGGGCACTATGGCTACACCTTC
TRBD1	14	TRBV2	TRBJ2-7	NA	CASRAQGSSYEQYF	TGTGCCAGCAGGGCACAGGGGAGCTCCTACGAGCAGTACTTC
NA	14	TRBV5-1	TRBJ1-5	NA	CASSLDSLNQPQHF	TGCGCCAGCAGCCTAGACAGTCTCAATCAGCCCCAGCATTTT
TRBD2	16	TRBV19	TRBJ2-1	NA	CASSRLAGGSYNEQFF	TGTGCCAGTAGTAGACTAGCGGGAGGTTCCTACAATGAGCAGTTCTTC
TRBD2	15	TRBV11-2	TRBJ2-1	NA	CASSLHWRGDDEQFF	TGTGCCAGCAGCTTACACTGGCGGGGGGACGATGAGCAGTTCTTC